A single sample is the source of the 3 T cell receptor beta chains below, sequenced in a study of blood T cell repertoires in COVID-19. Produced via immunoSEQ multiplex PCR; TCRdb's table is partial and in-frame only. The repertoire holds roughly 50,000 clones, with 79% as singletons. The sequenced sample consisted of peripheral blood. The source is a man between 60 and 75 years old with acute or convalescent COVID-19.

V and J are TRBV19 and TRBJ2-3, with 14 bases aligning to TRBD2. Germline CDR1 LNHDA, CDR2 SQIVND (reference sequence). The CDR3 length is 19 residues. Trimming cost V 6 bases and J 3 bases; bases outside gene matches: 14. The CDR3 protein is CASSPFEGGLAGVTDTQYF. CDR3 sequence (DNA): TGTGCCAGTAGCCCTTTTGAAGGGGGACTAGCGGGAGTGACAGATACGCAGTATTTT. Based on the CDR3 plus reference TRBV19 and TRBJ2-3, the full variable domain is DGGITQSPKYLFRKEGQNVTLSCEQNLNHDAMYWYRQDPGQGLRLIYYSQIVNDFQKGDIAEGYSVSREKKESFPLTVTSAQKNPTAFYLCASSPFEGGLAGVTDTQYFGPGTRLTVL.

The J gene is TRBJ2-1, the V gene TRBV20-1; the D gene is possibly TRBD1 (6 bases). The CDR3 sequence is 11 residues long. The V gene lost 3 bases and the J gene lost 9 bases, with 9 bases spanning the gap. Per germline, CDR1 DFQATT and CDR2 SNEGSKA (reference sequence). The CDR3 nucleotides are TGCAGTGCTAGGAGGGGGTTTGAGCAGTTCTTC. It translates to CSARRGFEQFF.

This clone was picked up one time. The chain combines TRBV3-1 (or the pseudogene TRBV3-2) with TRBJ1-1; 12 bases match TRBD1. Germline loops: CDR1 LGHDT, CDR2 YNNKEL (reference sequence). The V segment lost 7 bases and the J segment 10 bases; nucleotides outside the gene matches: 10. This CDR3 has 14 residues. Here the CDR3 reads CASNPGTGGAGAFF. CDR3 nucleotides: TGTGCCAGCAACCCCGGGACAGGGGGCGCGGGAGCTTTCTTT.